One and the same sample provided the 21 T cell receptor beta chains below, sequenced in a study of T cell responses to AZD1222 COVID-19 vaccine (dated by TCRdb to the early 2020s). The sample's time point label, in plain terms: baseline before first vaccination. The library was produced with the immunoSEQ multiplex PCR assay. TCRdb carries this immuneACCESS record with in-frame sequences only. Its versions omit some clonotypes, under half of them owing to an unresolved V gene in the studies checked, with the rest unexplained. The table for this sample lists 90,000 to 150,000 clones; around 89% of them were counted only once. The ten largest make up more than 3% of the sample. The material was peripheral blood, obtained on day 0 of AZD1222 vaccination. Receptors originate from an adult in good health.

The V gene is TRBV10-1, the J gene TRBJ2-1; 11 positions agree with TRBD2. The V gene end was trimmed by 0 bases and the J gene end by 3 bases; junction bases not matched to a gene: 10. Germline loops: CDR1 WNHNN, CDR2 SYGVQD (reference sequence). The CDR3 runs 19 residues. The CDR3 DNA is TGCGCCAGCAGTGAGTCTACTAGCGGGGGCCCACTACTCTACAATGAGCAGTTCTTC. It codes for CASSESTSGGPLLYNEQFF.

The chain employs TRBV29-1 and TRBJ2-5, with D maybe TRBD1 (5 bases). CDR1 and CDR2 from the germline V gene are SQVTM and ANQGSEA. CDR3 length: 12 amino acids. Trimming took 7 bases from V and 6 from J, leaving 15 bases between them. The CDR3 here is CSALDNEQTQYF. CDR3 DNA: TGCAGCGCTCTGGACAACGAGCAGACCCAGTACTTC.

This clone was seen a few times. This chain links TRBV3-1 (or the pseudogene TRBV3-2) with TRBJ1-4; no clear D gene. Germline CDR1 LGHDT, CDR2 YNNKEL (reference sequence). This CDR3 is built from 14 residues. V dropped 7 bases and J dropped 6 bases, with 15 bases sitting between them. The CDR3 DNA follows: TGTGCCAGCACCCTGACCCTTGCTGATGAAAAACTGTTTTTT. This sequence encodes CASTLTLADEKLFF.

The J gene is TRBJ1-6, the V gene TRBV12-5, with D possibly matching TRBD1 (6 bases). CDR1 and CDR2 (germline): LGHNT, FRNRAP. V was pared by 3 bases and J by 7 bases, with 13 bases between. This CDR3 comprises 15 residues. CDR3: CASGLNTGNNSPLHF. Written as DNA, the CDR3 is TGTGCTAGTGGTTTAAATACAGGGAACAATTCACCCCTCCACTTT.

This chain uses TRBV4-1 with TRBJ1-3, with D hard to call. The V end lost 5 bases, the J end lost 4 bases, and 9 bases lay between the germline ends. The CDR3 runs 13 residues. Per germline, CDR1 MGHRA and CDR2 YSYEKL. DNA for the CDR3: TGCGCCAGCAGCGGAGGGCACGGAAACACCATATATTTT. Translating gives CASSGGHGNTIYF.

This sequence joins TRBV19 and TRBJ2-7; tentative D call: TRBD2 (7 bases). V lost 3 bases, J lost 2 bases, and 14 bases lay in between. Germline assignment: CDR1 LNHDA and CDR2 SQIVND (reference sequence). The CDR3 is 15 residues long. CDR3 sequence: CASSIQGGGTYEQYF. CDR3 nucleotide sequence: TGTGCCAGTAGTATTCAGGGAGGGGGAACCTACGAGCAGTACTTC.

The V call is TRBV4-3, the J call TRBJ1-2, with 7 bases that match TRBD1. The CDR3 runs 16 residues. The V segment lost 1 base and the J segment 8 bases; nucleotides outside the gene matches: 13. In germline, CDR1 is LGHNA, CDR2 YSLEER. CDR3 sequence reads: CASSQAGGITGDGYTF. The CDR3 DNA follows: TGCGCCAGCAGCCAAGCGGGGGGGATTACAGGGGACGGCTACACCTTC.

The chain employs TRBV7-8 and TRBJ1-2; D is uncertain. CDR1 and CDR2 from the germline V gene are SGHVS and FQNEAQ. The CDR3 covers 15 residues. V was trimmed by 3 bases and J by 6 bases, leaving 17 bases between them. The CDR3 coding sequence is TGTGCCAGCAGCTTTTCACGGTCCCCGAGGGATGGCTACACCTTC. This codes for CASSFSRSPRDGYTF. Looking up the rest from reference TRBV7-8 and TRBJ1-2 gives the full variable domain: GAGVSQSPRYKVAKRGQDVALRCDPISGHVSLFWYQQALGQGPEFLTYFQNEAQLDKSGLPSDRFFAERPEGSVSTLKIQRTQQEDSAVYLCASSFSRSPRDGYTFGSGTRLTVV.

J is TRBJ1-2 and V is TRBV29-1; 9 bases are shared with TRBD1. CDR1 SQVTM and CDR2 ANQGSEA come from the germline V gene. The CDR3 runs 14 residues. V lost 7 bases, J lost 1 base, and 7 bases stayed unmatched. The CDR3 sequence: CSATGGGNNYGYTF. CDR3 bases: TGCAGCGCGACAGGGGGTGGTAATAACTATGGCTACACCTTC.

CDR3 protein: CASSPTGQGNQETQYF. The CDR3 bases are TGTGCCAGCAGCCCCACGGGACAGGGAAACCAAGAGACCCAGTACTTC. The genes are TRBV11-2 and TRBJ2-5; 9 nucleotides line up with TRBD1. CDR3 length equals 16 residues. V trimming: 5 bases; J trimming: 0 bases; junction bases outside the gene matches: 7. CDR1 SGHAT and CDR2 FQNNGV come from the germline V gene.

The chain couples TRBV7-7 to TRBJ2-1; 7 bases line up with TRBD2. The trim removed 1 base at V and 4 bases at J, leaving 7 bases unmatched. Germline V gene data show CDR1 as SSHAT and CDR2 as FNYEAQ (reference sequence). This CDR3 has 16 amino acids. In DNA form, the CDR3 reads TGTGCCAGCAGCTTAGGGATTGCGGGGGTATACAATGAGCAGTTCTTC. Translation gives CASSLGIAGVYNEQFF.

Only one count was recorded for this clone. This chain joins TRBV19 and TRBJ1-2; D is possibly TRBD1 (6 bases). Germline CDR1 reads LNHDA; CDR2 reads SQIVND (reference sequence). V lost 3 bases and J lost 1, with 9 bases in between. The CDR3 spans 14 residues. The CDR3 protein is CASSMEDSNYGYTF. DNA of the CDR3: TGTGCCAGTAGTATGGAGGACAGTAACTATGGCTACACCTTC.

The chain carries TRBV6-5 and TRBJ2-3; 12 nucleotides match TRBD1. The CDR3 is 15 residues long. The V gene's germline CDR1 is MNHEY and CDR2 SVGAGI. Germline trimming cut 6 bases from V and 5 bases from J; bases unmatched to any gene: 6. The CDR3 reads CASSPGQGAVDTQYF. The CDR3 DNA follows: TGTGCCAGCAGCCCGGGACAGGGGGCGGTAGATACGCAGTATTTT.

The chain has TRBV7-2 and TRBJ1-1; 7 bases are a match to TRBD1. The V and J ends lost 5 bases and 6 bases, in that order; junction bases with no gene match: 6. Germline assignment: CDR1 SGHTA and CDR2 FQGNSA. The CDR3 is made up of 13 amino acids. CDR3 nucleotides: TGTGCCAGCAGCCAGGACAGGTGGCCTGAAGCTTTCTTT. Amino acid sequence: CASSQDRWPEAFF.

This chain uses TRBV5-6 with TRBJ1-1; D not resolved. The CDR3 spans 13 residues. Germline V gives CDR1 SGHDT, CDR2 YYEEEE. Trimming left V 4 bases short and J 1 base short, with 8 bases between. The CDR3 region is CASSEQGNTEAFF. The DNA for the CDR3 is TGTGCCAGCAGCGAGCAAGGGAACACTGAAGCTTTCTTT.

The V gene is TRBV6-5, the J gene TRBJ2-4, with a possible D match to TRBD2 (5 bases). Germline loops: CDR1 MNHEY, CDR2 SVGAGI. V was pared by 6 bases and J by 1 base, with 13 bases between. The CDR3 spans 15 residues. The CDR3 sequence is CASRPRGLAKNIQYF. The CDR3 coding sequence is TGTGCCAGCAGACCCCGCGGGTTGGCCAAAAACATTCAGTACTTC.

The rearrangement joins TRBV11-2 to TRBJ2-2; 8 nucleotides line up with TRBD2. With 1 base clipped from V and 4 bases from J, the junction kept 2 bases outside the gene matches. The CDR3 covers 15 residues. Germline CDR1 and CDR2: SGHAT and FQNNGV. The CDR3 nucleotides read TGTGCCAGCAGCTTAGGGGCGGGGGGCACCGGGGAGCTGTTTTTT. It codes for CASSLGAGGTGELFF.

The J gene is TRBJ2-2, the V gene TRBV5-1, with TRBD1 matching 9 bases. This CDR3 has 15 amino acids. CDR1 and CDR2 from the germline V gene are SGHRS and YFSETQ. V lost 9 bases and J lost 7; bases outside the gene matches: 13. CDR3 loop: CATSQGARGGGELFF. The CDR3 DNA sequence: TGCGCCACTTCACAGGGGGCGCGAGGTGGCGGGGAGCTGTTTTTT.

The chain links TRBV3-1 (or the pseudogene TRBV3-2) to TRBJ1-1, with a tentative D call TRBD1 (6 bases). With 3 bases removed from V and 4 bases from J, the gap between germline ends came to 27 bases. Looked up from germline, CDR1 is LGHDT and CDR2 is YNNKEL (reference sequence). This CDR3 comprises 19 residues. The DNA for the CDR3 is TGTGCCAGCAGCCATACCGACCCTAAATGGGGGGCGCGGGGCACTGAAGCTTTCTTT. As protein: CASSHTDPKWGARGTEAFF.

The CDR3 reads CASSLVTGREGYTF. CDR3 sequence (DNA): TGTGCCAGCAGCTTGGTTACAGGGAGGGAAGGCTACACCTTC. This sequence joins TRBV5-4 and TRBJ1-2; perhaps TRBD1 as D (6 bases). The V end was cut by 0 bases, the J end by 8 bases, with 14 bases between. Germline V CDR1 and CDR2: SGHNT, YYREEE (reference sequence). CDR3 length: 14 residues.

V usage is TRBV6-1 and J usage is TRBJ2-3; no definite D call. V was shortened by 2 bases and J by 11 bases, with 11 bases between the two germline ends. Germline V CDR1 and CDR2: MNHNS, SASEGT. The CDR3 is 12 amino acids. The CDR3 DNA follows: TGTGCCAGCAGTGAACCCCCCCCATTGCAGTATTTT. It specifies CASSEPPPLQYF.